A selection of T cell receptor beta chains follows, all from one sample in a study of pediatric ulcerative colitis. Sequencing used immunoSEQ multiplex PCR; TCRdb keeps in-frame clones, though not all of them. The data show approximately 40,000 clones, with over 70% seen just once and around 9.2% held by the top ten. Material for sequencing was gut tissue. All receptors derive from a boy aged 5 to 17 with severe ulcerative colitis. CDR3s include the opening cysteine and the closing phenylalanine or tryptophan. The D gene is left open where the match is weak. Size is stated for part of the rows, as once, few or many counts, or as a class when the clone is expanded.

v_call	clone_size	d_call	j_call	cdr3_aa	cdr3_nt
TRBV7-9	-	-	TRBJ1-3	CASSLVGSSGNTIYF	TGTGCCAGCAGCTTGGTGGGTAGCTCTGGAAACACCATATATTTT
TRBV6-5	-	-	TRBJ2-3	CASSYSWTEVATQYF	TGTGCCAGCAGTTACAGTTGGACTGAGGTTGCTACGCAGTATTTT
TRBV28	-	-	TRBJ2-6	CASSLTGRTGANVLTF	TGTGCCAGCAGTTTAACAGGGAGGACAGGGGCCAACGTCCTGACTTTC
TRBV10-2	-	-	TRBJ1-3	CASTTGLSGNTIYF	TGCGCCAGCACTACAGGCCTCTCTGGAAACACCATATATTTT
TRBV11-2	-	TRBD1	TRBJ1-4	CASSLGRQGASEKLFF	TGTGCCAGCAGCTTAGGGCGGCAGGGGGCAAGTGAAAAACTGTTTTTT
TRBV28	-	TRBD2	TRBJ2-1	CASSPAGRGGYNEQFF	TGTGCCAGCAGCCCCGCGGGGCGGGGGGGTTACAATGAGCAGTTCTTC
TRBV6-1	-	TRBD2	TRBJ2-1	CASTRAGAYNEQFF	TGTGCCAGCACTCGGGCGGGAGCCTACAATGAGCAGTTCTTC
TRBV6-1	-	-	TRBJ1-2	CASRHPGSHGYTF	TGTGCCAGCAGACACCCGGGGAGCCATGGCTACACCTTC
TRBV5-6	-	-	TRBJ1-2	CASSLKRGYGYTF	TGTGCCAGCAGCTTGAAACGCGGTTATGGCTACACCTTC
TRBV2	once	-	TRBJ1-2	CASRGDLRVYGYTF	TGTGCCAGCAGGGGGGACCTCCGCGTCTATGGCTACACCTTC
TRBV7-3	-	TRBD1	TRBJ1-2	CASSLRQGDGYTF	TGTGCCAGCAGCTTACGACAGGGGGATGGCTACACCTTC
TRBV7-2	-	-	TRBJ1-2	CASSLAGAHGYTF	TGTGCCAGCAGCCTAGCAGGGGCCCATGGCTACACCTTC
TRBV9	once	-	TRBJ1-3	CASSPLAGRSGNTIYF	TGTGCCAGCAGCCCCCTTGCCGGGAGGTCCGGAAACACCATATATTTT
TRBV28	once	-	TRBJ1-6	CASRTYRDSPLHF	TGTGCCAGCAGAACCTACAGGGATTCACCCCTCCACTTT
TRBV4-2	few	TRBD1	TRBJ1-6	CASSQVKGAGSPLHF	TGTGCCAGCAGCCAAGTTAAGGGGGCGGGTTCACCCCTCCACTTT
TRBV4-1	-	-	TRBJ2-7	CASSPGRPVSYEQYF	TGCGCCAGCAGCCCCGGAAGGCCAGTGTCCTACGAGCAGTACTTC
TRBV4-1	-	TRBD1	TRBJ2-3	CASSQERDRGTSTDTQYF	TGCGCCAGCAGCCAAGAACGGGACAGGGGGACTAGCACAGATACGCAGTATTTT
TRBV6-8	-	TRBD2	TRBJ2-3	CASRIPGLVGNRTKRKDTQYF	TGTGCCAGCAGAATCCCGGGACTAGTGGGAAACCGAACTAAAAGAAAAGATACGCAGTATTTT
TRBV2	-	-	TRBJ1-4	CASSDFVIGKLFF	TGTGCCAGCAGTGATTTTGTAATCGGAAAACTGTTTTTT
TRBV4-1	-	-	TRBJ2-3	CASSHPGSSGGASVTQYF	TGCGCCAGCAGCCACCCGGGGAGTAGTGGGGGGGCGTCTGTTACGCAGTATTTT
TRBV18	-	TRBD1	TRBJ1-1	CASSPTTGEGTEAFF	TGTGCCAGCTCACCGACTACAGGGGAAGGCACTGAAGCTTTCTTT
TRBV19	-	-	TRBJ1-3	CASRRSGNTIYF	TGTGCCAGTAGGAGATCTGGAAACACCATATATTTT
TRBV29-1	-	-	TRBJ2-6	CSFQGYSISSGANVLTF	TGCAGCTTTCAGGGATACTCAATAAGCTCTGGGGCCAACGTCCTGACTTTC
TRBV7-8	once	-	TRBJ2-6	CASSFLGSGANVLTF	TGTGCCAGCAGCTTTTTGGGGTCTGGGGCCAACGTCCTGACTTTC
TRBV7-2	-	-	TRBJ2-7	CASSQGDRRYEQYF	TGTGCCAGCAGCCAGGGAGACAGGCGCTACGAGCAGTACTTC
TRBV11-2	-	-	TRBJ2-5	CASSPGTPETQYF	TGTGCCAGCAGCCCCGGGACGCCGGAGACCCAGTACTTC
TRBV5-1	-	-	TRBJ2-7	CASSDGRGVSEQYF	TGCGCCAGCAGCGACGGCCGAGGGGTCTCCGAGCAGTACTTC
TRBV28	-	-	TRBJ2-7	CASLSLLGTSSYEQYF	TGTGCCAGCCTCTCCCTTTTGGGAACGAGCTCCTACGAGCAGTACTTC
TRBV4-1	-	-	TRBJ2-3	CASRRGGGPPDTQYF	TGCGCCAGCAGAAGGGGCGGGGGCCCCCCAGATACGCAGTATTTT
TRBV18	-	-	TRBJ2-1	CASSPQGLGYNEQFF	TGTGCCAGCTCACCACAGGGTTTGGGTTACAATGAGCAGTTCTTC
TRBV29-1	once	TRBD1	TRBJ2-7	CSVTRLDRGQYEQYF	TGCAGCGTTACTAGGTTGGACAGGGGGCAATACGAGCAGTACTTC